A single sample gave rise to the 24 T cell receptor beta chains below, sequenced in a study of CD8 T cells in ankylosing spondylitis. Points from the study as a whole: A motif of 8 or 9 highly homologous TCR beta variants was seen as apparently characteristic of ankylosing spondylitis blood.

In TCRdb, the 5' RACE reads were re-called with MiXCR into one record per CDR3 protein. The top ten clones hold 0.85% to 1% of a sample with approximately 400,000 distinct CDR3 sequences, roughly 26% of them seen once. The antigens these receptors bind are not known. The sample consisted of blood, either unsorted or a sorted T cell fraction (not recorded which). These receptors all come from a male donor with ankylosing spondylitis.

The chain has TRBV20-1 and TRBJ2-5; 10 nucleotides agree with TRBD1. J was trimmed by 5 bases and V by 5 bases; bases with no gene match: 11. Germline assignment: CDR1 DFQATT and CDR2 SNEGSKA (reference sequence). CDR3 length: 15 residues. The chain's CDR3 is CSAVPGQGFGETQYF. CDR3 bases: TGCAGTGCTGTTCCGGGACAGGGGTTTGGCGAGACCCAGTACTTC.

This clonotype was seen more than once but under ten times. CDR3 in DNA: TGTGCCAGCAGCTCGGGACTAGCGGCTTTTGGGGAGCTGTTTTTT. Residues: CASSSGLAAFGELFF. The chain combines TRBV11-2 with TRBJ2-2; 11 bases align to TRBD2. The CDR3 consists of 15 residues. CDR1 SGHAT and CDR2 FQNNGV come from the germline V gene. The ends lost 4 bases at V and 8 bases at J; junction bases unmatched: 6.

There are a few counts of this clonotype. The chain recombines TRBV6-1 with TRBJ2-3; D gene unclear. The germline gives CDR1 MNHNS, CDR2 SASEGT. V lost 3 bases and J lost 3, with 13 bases in between. The CDR3 contains 15 residues. The CDR3 loop reads CASSETARKTDTQYF. DNA of the CDR3: TGTGCCAGCAGTGAGACGGCGAGGAAAACAGATACGCAGTATTTT.

The chain links TRBV9 to TRBJ2-1, with TRBD2 identical over 10 bases. CDR3 length equals 15 residues. CDR1 is SGDLS, CDR2 YYNGEE, per germline. V lost 3 bases to trimming and J lost 6 bases; unmatched junction nucleotides: 6. The CDR3 spells CASSGLAGLFNEQFF. The DNA of the CDR3 is TGTGCCAGCAGCGGACTAGCGGGCCTCTTCAATGAGCAGTTCTTC.

The CDR3 DNA reads as TGTGCCACCAGTGATTGGGTACCGCCTGAGCAGTTCTTC. This translates into CATSDWVPPEQFF. The rearrangement joins TRBV24-1 to TRBJ2-1, with unresolved D. This CDR3 comprises 13 residues. Looked up from germline, CDR1 is KGHDR and CDR2 is SFDVKD. Trimming left V 2 bases short and J 9 bases short, with 10 bases between.

This clonotype was observed many times. The rearrangement links TRBV18 to TRBJ2-1; 9 bases map to TRBD2. V shed 1 base, J shed 3 bases, and the junction held 4 bases outside the gene matches. Germline CDR1 and CDR2: KGHSH and LQKENI. The CDR3 runs 16 residues. CDR3: CASSPLGAGGYNEQFF. The DNA for the CDR3 is TGTGCCAGCTCACCACTCGGAGCGGGAGGCTACAATGAGCAGTTCTTC.

This clonotype was detected a few times. V gene TRBV12-3 or TRBV12-4 combines with J gene TRBJ2-2; either TRBD1 or TRBD2 may fit D (5 bases each). The CDR3 consists of 10 residues. The V end lost 5 bases, the J end lost 13 bases, and 8 bases lay between the germline ends. CDR3 amino acids: CASSKGRLFF. DNA of the CDR3: TGTGCCAGCAGTAAGGGGAGGCTGTTTTTT.

This clonotype was recorded a few times. This chain connects TRBV19 to TRBJ2-1; perhaps TRBD2 as D (6 bases). Germline V gives CDR1 LNHDA, CDR2 SQIVND (reference sequence). The CDR3 spans 15 residues. The germline V and J ends were trimmed by 7 bases and 0 bases, with 13 bases remaining between them. DNA for the CDR3: TGTGCCAGTAATGGGGGGAGACGCTCCTACAATGAGCAGTTCTTC. As protein: CASNGGRRSYNEQFF.

The chain uses TRBV6-5 and TRBJ1-1; 7 positions match TRBD1. The V segment lost 0 bases and the J segment 0 bases; nucleotides outside the gene matches: 7. The CDR3 has 17 amino acids. The germline CDR1 and CDR2 sequences are MNHEY and SVGAGI. The CDR3 nucleotides are TGTGCCAGCAGTTACTCCTGGGACAGATCCTTGAACACTGAAGCTTTCTTT. Translating gives CASSYSWDRSLNTEAFF.

This chain links TRBV6-5 with TRBJ2-1; 8 positions agree with TRBD2. With V trimmed by 4 bases and J by 8 bases, 7 bases remained unmatched. The CDR3 covers 14 residues. Germline V gene lookup returns CDR1 MNHEY and CDR2 SVGAGI. The DNA for the CDR3 is TGTGCCAGCAGTTTTTTCCAGACTAGCGATGAGCAGTTCTTC. It encodes CASSFFQTSDEQFF.

The V and J genes are TRBV11-2 and TRBJ2-2; 7 bases agree with TRBD1. The CDR3 is 16 amino acids. Germline CDR1 SGHAT, CDR2 FQNNGV. V lost 4 bases and J lost 4; bases outside the gene matches: 9. CDR3 coding DNA: TGTGCCAGCAGCTCCTTTTTAACAGGGGTCACCGGGGAGCTGTTTTTT. Translating gives CASSSFLTGVTGELFF.

This clonotype was seen only a few times. The rearrangement uses TRBV18 and TRBJ2-6; the D call may be TRBD1 or TRBD2 (5 bases each). Germline CDR1 reads KGHSH; CDR2 reads LQKENI. The V end was cut by 3 bases, the J end by 0 bases, with 15 bases between. This CDR3 spans 18 amino acids. The chain's CDR3 is CASSPRGKGSSGANVLTF. The CDR3 DNA is TGTGCCAGCTCACCGAGAGGGAAGGGGAGCTCTGGGGCCAACGTCCTGACTTTC. Full variable domain (missing parts from reference TRBV18 and TRBJ2-6): NAGVMQNPRHLVRRRGQEARLRCSPMKGHSHVYWYRQLPEEGLKFMVYLQKENIIDESGMPKERFSAEFPKEGPSILRIQQVVRGDSAAYFCASSPRGKGSSGANVLTFGAGSRLTVL.

The chain is built from TRBV5-6 and TRBJ2-1; no clear D. The CDR3 length is 11 residues. Looked up from germline, CDR1 is SGHDT and CDR2 is YYEEEE. The germline V and J ends were trimmed by 6 bases and 6 bases, with 7 bases remaining between them. Written as DNA, the CDR3 is TGTGCCAGCAATGCCAGCAATGAGCAGTTCTTC. This translates into CASNASNEQFF.

The chain couples TRBV11-2 to TRBJ2-7; possible D gene TRBD2, 5 bases. The length of the CDR3 is 15 residues. Germline CDR1 and CDR2: SGHAT and FQNNGV. The V and J ends lost 5 bases and 3 bases respectively, with 17 bases between them. The CDR3 sequence is CASSIEPGFIYEQYF. The DNA for the CDR3 is TGTGCCAGCAGCATTGAGCCGGGATTTATCTACGAGCAGTACTTC.

The CDR3 sequence: CASSQVVGPYSGNTIYF. The CDR3 nucleotides read TGTGCCAGCAGCCAAGTAGTAGGGCCTTACTCTGGAAACACCATATATTTT. This chain links TRBV3-1 with TRBJ1-3; no clear D. The CDR3 is 17 residues long. Trimming cost V 1 base and J 0 bases, with 13 bases left between them. The germline V gene encodes CDR1 LGHDT and CDR2 YNNKEL (reference sequence).

This clonotype showed up just a few times. The J gene is TRBJ2-3, the V gene TRBV20-1, with TRBD2 as a possible D gene (5 bases). This CDR3 contains 14 residues. Germline V lookup: CDR1 DFQATT, CDR2 SNEGSKA (reference sequence). Trimming shortened V by 3 bases and J by 3 bases, and 13 bases separated the two germline ends. CDR3 nucleotide sequence: TGCAGTGCTAGTGTGGGAGCCGGAACAGATACGCAGTATTTT. Protein product: CSASVGAGTDTQYF.

The chain joins TRBV5-1 to TRBJ1-1; 7 nucleotides agree with TRBD1. The CDR3 extends over 14 amino acids. Trimming cost V 4 bases and J 0 bases; bases outside gene matches: 3. Germline V gene lookup returns CDR1 SGHRS and CDR2 YFSETQ. As DNA, the CDR3 is TGCGCCAGCAGCATCGGGACAGTGAACACTGAAGCTTTCTTT. Translating it yields CASSIGTVNTEAFF.

Here the CDR3 DNA reads TGTGCCACCGGCCCTCAGGGGGCTGGCACCGGGGAGCTGTTTTTT. Its protein is CATGPQGAGTGELFF. The chain couples TRBV24-1 to TRBJ2-2, with TRBD1 identical over 8 bases. Germline assignment: CDR1 KGHDR and CDR2 SFDVKD. Trimming took 9 bases from V and 4 from J; bases not matched to a gene: 9. The CDR3 runs to 15 residues.

In its sample, this clonotype was seen a few times. V gene TRBV12-3 or TRBV12-4 combines with J gene TRBJ1-6, with 7 bases fitting TRBD1. V lost 7 bases and J lost 9; bases outside the gene matches: 12. There are 15 residues in the CDR3. CDR3 sequence: CASTFQTGYGSPLHF. The CDR3 nucleotides read TGTGCCAGCACCTTCCAGACAGGGTACGGTTCACCCCTCCACTTT.

This clonotype has a single count. The chain employs TRBV11-3 and TRBJ2-3; D gene unclear. V was clipped by 6 bases and J by 5 bases, with 9 bases between them. The CDR3 is 12 amino acids. Germline lookup yields CDR1 SGHNT and CDR2 YENEEA. In nucleotides, the CDR3 is TGTGCCAGCAGGTTCGGGCAAGATACGCAGTATTTT. Amino acid sequence: CASRFGQDTQYF.

As DNA, the CDR3 is TGTGCCACCAGTGATTTTGGCGGGAGGGGGTACAATGAGCAGTTCTTC. Protein product: CATSDFGGRGYNEQFF. This rearrangement joins TRBV24-1 to TRBJ2-1; TRBD2 matches 9 bases. The CDR3 has 16 amino acids. Germline V CDR1 and CDR2: KGHDR, SFDVKD. V shed 1 base and J 4 bases; nucleotides not matched to a gene: 4.

This chain joins TRBV11-2 and TRBJ2-3; D is perhaps TRBD2 (6 bases). The V and J ends lost 5 bases and 0 bases respectively, with 12 bases between them. Looked up from germline, CDR1 is SGHAT and CDR2 is FQNNGV. The CDR3 length is 15 residues. CDR3: CASSQLGGSTDTQYF. Written as DNA, the CDR3 is TGTGCCAGCAGCCAACTCGGGGGTAGCACAGATACGCAGTATTTT. The full variable domain, in which reference TRBV11-2 and TRBJ2-3 provide the parts outside the CDR3, is EAGVAQSPRYKIIEKRQSVAFWCNPISGHATLYWYQQILGQGPKLLIQFQNNGVVDDSQLPKDRFSAERLKGVDSTLKIQPAKLEDSAVYLCASSQLGGSTDTQYFGPGTRLTVL.

This clonotype was seen more than once but under ten times. The rearrangement uses TRBV20-1 and TRBJ1-2, with a possible D match to TRBD1 (5 bases). Trimming stripped 6 bases from V and 12 bases from J, with 23 bases between. The CDR3 has 13 residues. Per the germline V gene, CDR1 is DFQATT and CDR2 is SNEGSKA (reference sequence). CDR3 sequence reads: CSAPPGGGGANTF. The CDR3 DNA reads as TGCAGTGCCCCTCCGGGCGGGGGAGGGGCAAACACCTTC.

The rearrangement joins TRBV5-1 to TRBJ2-6, with 7 bases aligning to TRBD1. V was pared by 3 bases and J by 4 bases, with 7 bases of the junction left unmatched. The germline V gene encodes CDR1 SGHRS and CDR2 YFSETQ. This CDR3 region has 16 residues. The CDR3 sequence is CASSSGQVAGANVLTF. In DNA, the CDR3 is TGCGCCAGCAGCTCAGGACAGGTCGCCGGGGCCAACGTCCTGACTTTC.